This TCR beta chain comes out of a study of OX40 agonist ivuxolimab in advanced cancers. Study at large: An agonistic human IgG2 monoclonal antibody against OX40 (CD134) was given.

This clone was picked up one time. The antigen remains undetermined. Repertoires were generated with immunoSEQ multiplex PCR, while TCRdb's copy carries only in-frame clones and drops some. This sample has tens of thousands of clones; roughly 83% occur once, and the top ten carry around 7.5%. The study, taken as a whole, reports: Both CD4+ and CD8+ T cell populations in blood had undergone clonal expansion by week 6 at 0.1 to 3.0 mg/kg.

This CDR3 is built from 15 residues. Germline V gene sequence: CDR1 SEHNR, CDR2 FQNEAQ (reference sequence). The sequenced sample was CD4+ or CD8+ T cells sorted from blood, obtained in a trial of the OX40 agonist ivuxolimab. The sequence was collected from an adult with an advanced solid tumor such as melanoma, head and neck, liver or kidney cancer. This chain joins TRBV7-9 and TRBJ2-5; weak D call: TRBD2 (7 bases). The J call may be incorrect, as the DNA end agrees better with TRBJ2-7. As DNA, the CDR3 is TGTGCCACCCTTGGATCGGGGGGCGCGAAGGGCGAGCAGTACTTC. This encodes CATLGSGGAKGEQYF.